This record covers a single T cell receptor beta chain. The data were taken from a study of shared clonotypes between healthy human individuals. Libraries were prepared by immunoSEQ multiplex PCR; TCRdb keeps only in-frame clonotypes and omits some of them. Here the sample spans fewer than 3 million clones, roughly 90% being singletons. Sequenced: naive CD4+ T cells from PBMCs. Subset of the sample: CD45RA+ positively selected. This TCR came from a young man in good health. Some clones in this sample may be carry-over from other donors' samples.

The CDR3 loop reads CASSKVPGQGASNYGYTF. In DNA form, the CDR3 reads TGTGCCAGCAGCAAAGTACCGGGACAGGGGGCCTCTAACTATGGCTACACCTTC. The chain links TRBV21-1 to TRBJ1-2; the table's D call TRBD1 went unverified against the DNA. TRBV21-1 is labeled a pseudogene. The CDR3 has 18 residues.